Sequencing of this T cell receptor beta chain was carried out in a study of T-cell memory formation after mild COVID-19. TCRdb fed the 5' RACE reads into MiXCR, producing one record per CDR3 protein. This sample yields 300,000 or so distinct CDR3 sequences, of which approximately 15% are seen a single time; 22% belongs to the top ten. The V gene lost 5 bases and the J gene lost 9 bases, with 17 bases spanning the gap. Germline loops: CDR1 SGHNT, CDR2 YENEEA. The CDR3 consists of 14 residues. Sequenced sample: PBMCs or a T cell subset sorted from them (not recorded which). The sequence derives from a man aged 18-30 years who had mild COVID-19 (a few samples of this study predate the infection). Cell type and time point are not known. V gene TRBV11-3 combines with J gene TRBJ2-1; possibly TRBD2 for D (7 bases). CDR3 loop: CASSPSRGASEQFF. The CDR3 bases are TGTGCCAGCAGCCCCTCCCGGGGGGCAAGTGAGCAGTTCTTC.